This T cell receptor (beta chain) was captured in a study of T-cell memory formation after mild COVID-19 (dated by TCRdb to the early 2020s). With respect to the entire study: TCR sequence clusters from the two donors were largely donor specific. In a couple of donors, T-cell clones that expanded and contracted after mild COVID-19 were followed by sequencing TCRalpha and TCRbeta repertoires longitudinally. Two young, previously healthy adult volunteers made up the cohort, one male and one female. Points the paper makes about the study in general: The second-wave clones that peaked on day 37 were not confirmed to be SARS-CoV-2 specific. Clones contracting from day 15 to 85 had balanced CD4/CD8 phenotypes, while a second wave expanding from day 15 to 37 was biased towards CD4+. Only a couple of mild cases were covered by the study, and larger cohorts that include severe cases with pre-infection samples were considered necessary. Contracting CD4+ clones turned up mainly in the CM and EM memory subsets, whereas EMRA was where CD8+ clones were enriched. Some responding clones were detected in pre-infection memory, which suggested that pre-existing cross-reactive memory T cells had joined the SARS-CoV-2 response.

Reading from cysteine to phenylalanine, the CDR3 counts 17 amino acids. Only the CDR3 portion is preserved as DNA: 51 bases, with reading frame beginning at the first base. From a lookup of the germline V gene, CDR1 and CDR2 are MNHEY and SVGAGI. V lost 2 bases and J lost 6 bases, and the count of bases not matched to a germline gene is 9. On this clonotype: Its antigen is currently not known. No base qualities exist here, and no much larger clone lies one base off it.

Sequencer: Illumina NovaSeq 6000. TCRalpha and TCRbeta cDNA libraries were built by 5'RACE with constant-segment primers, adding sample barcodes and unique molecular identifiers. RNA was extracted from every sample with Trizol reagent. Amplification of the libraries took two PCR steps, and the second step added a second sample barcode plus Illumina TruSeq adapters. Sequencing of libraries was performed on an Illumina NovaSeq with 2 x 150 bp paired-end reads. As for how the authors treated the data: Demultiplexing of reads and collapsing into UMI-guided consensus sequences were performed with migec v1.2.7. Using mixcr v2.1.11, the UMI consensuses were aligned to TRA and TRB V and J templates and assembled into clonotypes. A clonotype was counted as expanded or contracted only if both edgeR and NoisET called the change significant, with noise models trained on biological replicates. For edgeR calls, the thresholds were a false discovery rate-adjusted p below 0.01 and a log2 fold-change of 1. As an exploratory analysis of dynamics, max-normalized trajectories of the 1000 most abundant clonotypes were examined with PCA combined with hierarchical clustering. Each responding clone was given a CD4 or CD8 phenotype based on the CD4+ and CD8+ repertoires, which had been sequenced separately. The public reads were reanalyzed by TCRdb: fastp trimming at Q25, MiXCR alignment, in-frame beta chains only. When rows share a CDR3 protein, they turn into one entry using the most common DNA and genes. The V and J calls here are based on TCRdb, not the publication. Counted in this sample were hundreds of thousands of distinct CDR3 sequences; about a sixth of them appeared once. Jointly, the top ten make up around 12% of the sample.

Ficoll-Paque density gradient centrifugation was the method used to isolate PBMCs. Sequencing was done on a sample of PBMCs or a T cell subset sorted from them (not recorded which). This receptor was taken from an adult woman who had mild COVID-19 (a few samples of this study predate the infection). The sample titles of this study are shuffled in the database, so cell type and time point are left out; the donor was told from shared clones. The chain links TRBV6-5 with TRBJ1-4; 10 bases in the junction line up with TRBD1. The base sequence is TGTGCCAGCAGTTACGGGACAGGGGCGGTCCATGATGAAAAACTGTTTTTT. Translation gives CASSYGTGAVHDEKLFF.